Listed below are T cell receptor beta chains from one sample, sequenced in a study of blood T cell repertoires in COVID-19. Sequencing used immunoSEQ multiplex PCR; TCRdb keeps in-frame clones, though not all of them. The sample consists of 150,000 to 200,000 clones, about 90% of them appearing once. The sequencing sample was made of PBMCs or T cells enriched from blood (not recorded which). The receptor source for this set is a human donor with acute COVID-19. The donor label of this sample is uncertain. CDR3s include the opening cysteine and the closing phenylalanine or tryptophan. Fields, in order: D gene, clone size, V gene, CDR3 length, J gene, CDR3 protein, CDR3 DNA. The D gene is left open where the match is weak. Not all rows give a size; the values are once, few, many and, for expanded clones, a class.

>.|.|TRBV4-2|16|TRBJ2-3
CASSPVTLGASDTQYF
TGTGCCAGCAGTCCGGTCACTCTGGGGGCCTCAGATACGCAGTATTTT
>.|.|TRBV27|14|TRBJ1-1
CASSLYGGRTEAFF
TGTGCCAGCAGTTTATATGGGGGGAGGACTGAAGCTTTCTTT
>TRBD2|.|TRBV3-1/TRBV3-2|17|TRBJ2-1
CASSQDHGLAGADEQFF
TGTGCCAGCAGCCAAGATCACGGACTAGCGGGGGCGGATGAGCAGTTCTTC
>TRBD1|.|TRBV30|13|TRBJ1-5
CACGQGLTQPQHF
TGTGCCTGTGGACAGGGCTTAACTCAGCCCCAGCATTTT
>TRBD1|few|TRBV5-1|13|TRBJ1-1
CASSRGQHTEAFF
TGCGCCAGCAGTAGGGGACAGCACACTGAAGCTTTCTTT
>.|.|TRBV29-1|15|TRBJ2-3
CSVEGNRASPDTQYF
TGCAGCGTTGAAGGAAACAGGGCGAGCCCAGATACGCAGTATTTT
>TRBD1|.|TRBV4-1|17|TRBJ1-1
CASSQDGTGSSNTEAFF
TGCGCCAGCAGCCAAGATGGGACAGGGAGTAGTAACACTGAAGCTTTCTTT
>.|once|TRBV5-6|17|TRBJ1-1
CASSLETATRGDTEAFF
TGTGCCAGCAGCTTGGAGACGGCTACACGGGGGGACACTGAAGCTTTCTTT
>TRBD1|.|TRBV5-1|15|TRBJ1-1
CASSARTGENTEAFF
TGCGCCAGCAGCGCCAGGACAGGGGAGAACACTGAAGCTTTCTTT
>.|once|TRBV12-5|13|TRBJ1-4
CASGLTPSEKLFF
TGTGCTAGTGGTTTAACCCCAAGCGAAAAACTGTTTTTT
>.|.|TRBV2|14|TRBJ2-3
CASSVARGTDTQYF
TGTGCCAGCAGTGTCGCGAGGGGGACAGATACGCAGTATTTT
>.|.|TRBV19|15|TRBJ2-7
CASSIRPQASYEQYF
TGTGCCAGTAGTATCCGCCCCCAGGCCTCCTACGAGCAGTACTTC
>.|.|TRBV7-2|14|TRBJ1-2
CASSLARADYGYTF
TGTGCCAGCAGCTTAGCGCGGGCAGACTATGGCTACACCTTC
>.|.|TRBV5-5|14|TRBJ2-2
CASSLPDGGGELFF
TGTGCCAGCAGCTTGCCGGACGGGGGCGGGGAGCTGTTTTTT